Shown below are 18 T cell receptor beta chains from a single sample sequenced in a study of OX40 agonist ivuxolimab in advanced cancers. Repertoires were generated with immunoSEQ multiplex PCR, while TCRdb's copy carries only in-frame clones and drops some. The sample consists of 60,000 to 65,000 clones, 80% to 95% of them appearing once. The specimen was CD4+ or CD8+ T cells sorted from blood, collected in a trial of the OX40 agonist ivuxolimab. The receptors shown here come from an adult with an advanced solid tumor such as melanoma, head and neck, liver or kidney cancer.

The chain couples TRBV7-9 to TRBJ2-1, with 10 bases matching TRBD1. Trimming removed 5 bases from V and 3 bases from J; junction bases left unmatched: 4. The V gene's germline CDR1 is SEHNR and CDR2 FQNEAQ (reference sequence). The CDR3 covers 15 residues. The CDR3 DNA follows: TGTGCCAGCAGCAGACAGGGGGCCCTCTACAATGAGCAGTTCTTC. Translation gives CASSRQGALYNEQFF.

This chain links TRBV13 with TRBJ2-7; TRBD2 aligns across 10 bases. Looked up from germline, CDR1 is PRHDT and CDR2 is FYEKMQ (reference sequence). The CDR3 sequence is 15 residues long. V was clipped by 5 bases and J by 3 bases; unmatched bases: 7. As DNA, the CDR3 is TGTGCCAGCAGCCTCGGGACTAGCGTAATCTACGAGCAGTACTTC. Protein product: CASSLGTSVIYEQYF.

The chain has TRBV20-1 and TRBJ1-1; D not resolved. Germline V CDR1 and CDR2: DFQATT, SNEGSKA (reference sequence). CDR3 length: 11 amino acids. V lost 6 bases, J lost 8 bases, and 13 bases lay in between. This CDR3 is CSANPEVEAFF. For the CDR3, the DNA is TGCAGTGCCAACCCCGAGGTGGAAGCTTTCTTT.

The genes are TRBV28 and TRBJ2-7; maybe TRBD2 (5 bases). CDR3 length: 14 amino acids. V lost 1 base and J 3 bases, leaving 10 bases between the germline ends. Germline V lookup: CDR1 MDHEN, CDR2 SYDVKM. For the CDR3, the DNA is TGTGCCAGCAGTTTATTGGACCGGGGCTACGAGCAGTACTTC. Translating it yields CASSLLDRGYEQYF.

This chain connects TRBV18 to TRBJ2-5, with a tentative D call TRBD2 (5 bases). Deletions cut 0 bases from V and 2 bases from J, with 10 bases between. This CDR3 contains 15 residues. Germline V gene data show CDR1 as KGHSH and CDR2 as LQKENI. CDR3 in amino acids: CASSPPAGLQETQYF. CDR3 in DNA: TGTGCCAGCTCACCACCGGCGGGCCTTCAAGAGACCCAGTACTTC.

This clone occurred once. The chain links TRBV2 to TRBJ1-5, with a possible D match to TRBD1 (5 bases). CDR1 and CDR2 (germline): SNHLY, FYNNEI. This CDR3 comprises 14 residues. The V end was cut by 1 base, the J end by 5 bases, with 9 bases between. The chain's CDR3 is CASSEGQGDQPQHF. The CDR3 DNA follows: TGTGCCAGCAGTGAAGGGCAGGGTGATCAGCCCCAGCATTTT.

The chain employs TRBV9 and TRBJ1-3; D not certain. This CDR3 spans 15 amino acids. Germline CDR1 is SGDLS and CDR2 is YYNGEE. V was trimmed by 4 bases and J by 3 bases, leaving 14 bases between them. The CDR3 sequence is CASSLTGAGGNTIYF. As DNA, the CDR3 is TGTGCCAGCAGCCTCACCGGTGCCGGTGGAAACACCATATATTTT.

The rearrangement links TRBV11-2 to TRBJ2-3; D possibly matches TRBD1 or TRBD2 (5 bases each). Germline-derived CDR1 and CDR2 are SGHAT and FQNNGV. Trimming took off 4 bases at V and 3 bases at J, with 14 bases between the two ends. The CDR3 runs 15 residues. This chain's CDR3 is CASSWRTPTTDTQYF. The CDR3 DNA reads TGTGCCAGCAGCTGGAGGACACCCACAACAGATACGCAGTATTTT.

The chain links TRBV5-4 to TRBJ1-6; D is unclear. This CDR3 has 15 residues. In germline, CDR1 is SGHNT, CDR2 YYREEE (reference sequence). Trimming cost V 3 bases and J 8 bases, with 15 bases left between them. The CDR3 reads CASSWSPGVDSPLHF. CDR3 nucleotide sequence: TGTGCCAGCAGCTGGAGTCCTGGGGTTGATTCACCCCTCCACTTT.

The DNA for the CDR3 is TGTGCCAGCAGTAACGGGGGGCTAGAGACCCAGTACTTC. This sequence encodes CASSNGGLETQYF. J is TRBJ2-5 and V is TRBV6-6, with D perhaps TRBD2 (7 bases). V shed 5 bases and J shed 4 bases, with 11 bases lying between them. CDR1 MNHNY and CDR2 SVGAGI come from the germline V gene (reference sequence). This CDR3 is 13 amino acids long.

The chain recombines TRBV6-7 with TRBJ2-2; TRBD2 aligns across 7 bases. TRBV6-7 is annotated as an ORF whose role is uncertain. CDR3 length: 18 amino acids. Losses at the gene ends were 5 bases for V and 0 bases for J; bases not matched to a gene: 12. The CDR3 nucleotides are TGTGCCAGCAGTCCCCCGCCTAGCGGAGTCCCGAACACCGGGGAGCTGTTTTTT. Translating gives CASSPPPSGVPNTGELFF.

The rearrangement joins TRBV7-6 to TRBJ2-7, with a weak D call TRBD1 (6 bases). The CDR3 is made up of 14 amino acids. Trimming left V 5 bases short and J 2 bases short, with 13 bases between. Germline values: CDR1 SGHVS, CDR2 FNYEAQ. CDR3 sequence (DNA): TGTGCCAGCAGCCGGGACACCCAAACCTACGAGCAGTACTTC. It is translated as CASSRDTQTYEQYF.

V is TRBV6-1 and J is TRBJ1-5, with D tentatively TRBD1 (6 bases). The CDR3 is 14 residues long. Trimming removed 6 bases from V and 4 bases from J, with 13 bases in between. Germline loops: CDR1 MNHNS, CDR2 SASEGT. The CDR3 DNA reads as TGTGCCAGCAGCACCGACAGGATGAATCAGCCCCAGCATTTT. It specifies CASSTDRMNQPQHF.

This sequence joins TRBV7-9 and TRBJ2-5, with 8 bases identical to TRBD2. The ends lost 7 bases at V and 3 bases at J; junction bases unmatched: 7. Germline loops: CDR1 SEHNR, CDR2 FQNEAQ (reference sequence). The CDR3 runs to 14 residues. CDR3 residues: CASTQSGLEETQYF. DNA of the CDR3: TGTGCCAGCACCCAGTCGGGACTAGAAGAGACCCAGTACTTC.

The chain recombines TRBV18 with TRBJ1-1; no firm D call. Trimming pared 4 bases from V and 0 bases from J, leaving 6 bases between. This CDR3 spans 13 amino acids. Germline V CDR1 and CDR2: KGHSH, LQKENI. CDR3 coding DNA: TGTGCCAGCTCACGCCAATTGAACACTGAAGCTTTCTTT. Protein sequence: CASSRQLNTEAFF.

CDR3 protein: CASSPPQGGYYEQYF. Written as DNA, the CDR3 is TGTGCCAGCTCACCGCCCCAGGGGGGCTATTACGAGCAGTACTTC. The gene calls are TRBV18 and TRBJ2-7, with a possible D match to TRBD1 (7 bases). Germline CDR1 reads KGHSH; CDR2 reads LQKENI. Trimming took 3 bases from V and 4 from J, leaving 16 bases between them. The CDR3 is made up of 15 amino acids.

The CDR3 DNA reads TGCAGCGCTGCGGATAGGTTCTCCTACGAGCAGTACTTC. Translated, it gives CSAADRFSYEQYF. The chain joins TRBV29-1 to TRBJ2-7; D is ambiguous. CDR3 length equals 13 residues. Per germline, CDR1 SQVTM and CDR2 ANQGSEA. V lost 7 bases to trimming and J lost 0 bases, with 13 bases between them.

The chain couples TRBV19 to TRBJ1-4; no clear D gene. This CDR3 spans 15 amino acids. V was trimmed by 1 base and J by 4 bases, leaving 10 bases between them. Germline lookup yields CDR1 LNHDA and CDR2 SQIVND (reference sequence). CDR3 loop: CASSIGSSLNEKLFF. CDR3 sequence (DNA): TGTGCCAGTAGTATAGGGTCGTCTCTTAATGAAAAACTGTTTTTT. Filled out from reference TRBV19 and TRBJ1-4, the complete variable domain reads DGGITQSPKYLFRKEGQNVTLSCEQNLNHDAMYWYRQDPGQGLRLIYYSQIVNDFQKGDIAEGYSVSREKKESFPLTVTSAQKNPTAFYLCASSIGSSLNEKLFFGSGTQLSVL.